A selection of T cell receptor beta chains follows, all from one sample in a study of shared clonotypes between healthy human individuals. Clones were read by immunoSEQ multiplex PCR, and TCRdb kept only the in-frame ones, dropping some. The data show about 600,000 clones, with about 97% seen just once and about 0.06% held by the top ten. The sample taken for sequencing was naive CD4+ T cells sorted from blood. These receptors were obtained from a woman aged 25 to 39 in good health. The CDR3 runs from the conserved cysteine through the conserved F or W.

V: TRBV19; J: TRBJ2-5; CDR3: CASSGLNAGTGPAQETQYF
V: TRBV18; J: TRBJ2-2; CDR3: CASSRRATGGDLNTGELFF
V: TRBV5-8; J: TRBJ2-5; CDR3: CASRRNRVGETQYF
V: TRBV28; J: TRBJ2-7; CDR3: CASNKAGGPGEQYF
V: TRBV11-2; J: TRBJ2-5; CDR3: CASTQDYPGETQYF
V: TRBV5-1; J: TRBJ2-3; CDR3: CASSFYRSTGVGTDTQYF
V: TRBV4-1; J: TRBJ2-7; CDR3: CASSQAPGRSSYEQYF
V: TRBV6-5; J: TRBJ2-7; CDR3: CASSYTSGAYEQYF
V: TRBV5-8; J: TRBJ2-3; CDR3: CASSGGRTDTQYF
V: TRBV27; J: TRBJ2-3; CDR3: CASSLSDGSDTQYF
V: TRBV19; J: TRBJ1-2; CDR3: CASRRQGVDYGYTF
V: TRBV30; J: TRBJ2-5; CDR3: CAWSVRGKETQYF
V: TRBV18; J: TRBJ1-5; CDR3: CASSQTGHQPQHF
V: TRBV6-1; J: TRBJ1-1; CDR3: CASDIAANTEAFF
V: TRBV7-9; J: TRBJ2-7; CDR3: CASSFVGRGSYEQYF
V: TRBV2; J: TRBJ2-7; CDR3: CASTYLGDANYEQYF
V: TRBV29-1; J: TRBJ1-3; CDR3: CSVSQAAGNTIYF
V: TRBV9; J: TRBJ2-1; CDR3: CASSVTGTSGISSYNEQFF
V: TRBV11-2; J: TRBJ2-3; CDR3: CASSLDSYTDTQYF
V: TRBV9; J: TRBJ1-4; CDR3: CASSVNGAIQEKLFF
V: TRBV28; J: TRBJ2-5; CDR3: CASSSRGLLWEQYF
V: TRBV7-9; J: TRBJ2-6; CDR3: CASSLGGATGANVLTF
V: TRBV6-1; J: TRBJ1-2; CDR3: CASSEALFGTEYGYTF
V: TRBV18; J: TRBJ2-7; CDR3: CASSPQNRGVNEQYF
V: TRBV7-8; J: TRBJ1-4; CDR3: CASSLVVAEPNEKLFF
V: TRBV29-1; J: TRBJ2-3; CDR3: CSVSPGSGDTQYF